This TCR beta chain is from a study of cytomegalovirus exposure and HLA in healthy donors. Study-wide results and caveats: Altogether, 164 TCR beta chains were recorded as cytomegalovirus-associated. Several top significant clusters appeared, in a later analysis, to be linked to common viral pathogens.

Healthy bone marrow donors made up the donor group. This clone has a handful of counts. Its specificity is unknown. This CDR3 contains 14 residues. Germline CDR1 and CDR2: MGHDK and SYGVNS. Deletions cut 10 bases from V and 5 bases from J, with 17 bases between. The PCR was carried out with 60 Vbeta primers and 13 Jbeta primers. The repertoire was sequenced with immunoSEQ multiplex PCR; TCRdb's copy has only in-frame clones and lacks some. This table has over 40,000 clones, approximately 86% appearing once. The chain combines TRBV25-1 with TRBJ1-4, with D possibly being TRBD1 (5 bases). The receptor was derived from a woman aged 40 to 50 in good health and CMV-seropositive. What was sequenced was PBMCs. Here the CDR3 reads CATSPSGINEKLFF. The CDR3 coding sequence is TGTGCCACCTCCCCTTCAGGGATAAATGAAAAACTGTTTTTT.